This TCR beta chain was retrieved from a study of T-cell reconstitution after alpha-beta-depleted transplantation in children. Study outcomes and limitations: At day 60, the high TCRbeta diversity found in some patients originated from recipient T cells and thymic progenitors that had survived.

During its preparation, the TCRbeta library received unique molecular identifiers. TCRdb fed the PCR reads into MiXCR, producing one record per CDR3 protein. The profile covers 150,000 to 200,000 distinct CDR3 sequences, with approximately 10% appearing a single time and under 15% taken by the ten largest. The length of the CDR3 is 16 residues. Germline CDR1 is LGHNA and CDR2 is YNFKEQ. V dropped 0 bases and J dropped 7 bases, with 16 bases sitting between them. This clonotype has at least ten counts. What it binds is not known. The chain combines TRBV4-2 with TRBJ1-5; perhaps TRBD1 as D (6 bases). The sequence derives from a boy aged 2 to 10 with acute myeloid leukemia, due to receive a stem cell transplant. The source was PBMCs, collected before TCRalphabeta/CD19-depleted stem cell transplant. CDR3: CASSQDITGGWQPQHF. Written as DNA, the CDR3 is TGTGCCAGCAGCCAAGATATCACCGGGGGCTGGCAGCCCCAGCATTTT.